One and the same sample provided the 28 T cell receptor beta chains below, sequenced in a study of shared clonotypes between healthy human individuals. TCRdb's copy holds only in-frame clones and misses some; the assay was immunoSEQ multiplex PCR. This sample has roughly 410,000 clones, with approximately 96% found just once. The sample was memory CD8+ T cells sorted from blood. This sample's subset: CD45RO+ cells pooled with CCR7-negative TemRA cells. These TCRs come from a young man in good health.

The chain has TRBV2 and TRBJ2-3, with 7 bases aligning to TRBD1. CDR1 and CDR2 (germline): SNHLY, FYNNEI. There are 15 residues in the CDR3. V trimming: 4 bases; J trimming: 1 base; junction bases outside the gene matches: 5. The CDR3 nucleotides are TGTGCCAGCAGTGTTCTAGGGGGCGGCACAGATACGCAGTATTTT. The encoded protein is CASSVLGGGTDTQYF.

This rearrangement joins TRBV9 to TRBJ2-1; TRBD2 aligns across 11 bases. V was pared by 4 bases and J by 6 bases, with 18 bases of the junction left unmatched. The CDR3 is 19 residues long. Germline CDR1 SGDLS, CDR2 YYNGEE. CDR3 amino acids: CASSSSGGSGRARGNEQFF. CDR3 nucleotides: TGTGCCAGCAGCTCTAGCGGGGGTAGCGGGAGGGCCAGAGGCAATGAGCAGTTCTTC. Full variable domain (missing parts from reference TRBV9 and TRBJ2-1): DSGVTQTPKHLITATGQRVTLRCSPRSGDLSVYWYQQSLDQGLQFLIQYYNGEERAKGNILERFSAQQFPDLHSELNLSSLELGDSALYFCASSSSGGSGRARGNEQFFGPGTRLTVL.

The CDR3 DNA reads as TGTGCCAGCAGTTACTTTTCTAGGGGGGGCAATGAGCAGTTCTTC. Protein product: CASSYFSRGGNEQFF. The chain joins TRBV6-5 to TRBJ2-1; D is possibly TRBD2 (7 bases). Germline V lookup: CDR1 MNHEY, CDR2 SVGAGI. The CDR3 is 15 amino acids. Trimming shortened V by 1 base and J by 6 bases, and 13 bases separated the two germline ends.

Turning to this clone: The sample holds other DNA sequences that translate to the same CDR3. The chain employs TRBV5-1 and TRBJ2-5, with D unclear. With 3 bases removed from V and 5 bases from J, the gap between germline ends came to 8 bases. The germline V gene has CDR1 SGHRS and CDR2 YFSETQ. The CDR3 extends over 12 amino acids. CDR3 bases: TGCGCCAGCAGCTCCGGTGGGGAGACCCAGTACTTC. This translates into CASSSGGETQYF.

The V gene is TRBV6-1, the J gene TRBJ2-3; 7 positions match TRBD1. Germline V gene sequence: CDR1 MNHNS, CDR2 SASEGT. After removal of 3 bases from V and 4 bases from J, the junction contained 7 bases not matched to a gene. This CDR3 is 15 amino acids long. CDR3 amino acids: CASSDWGRGPDTQYF. The CDR3 DNA is TGTGCCAGCAGTGATTGGGGAAGGGGGCCAGATACGCAGTATTTT.

The CDR3 is CASSLLTDTQYF. The CDR3 DNA reads as TGTGCCAGCAGTTTACTTACAGATACGCAGTATTTT. The chain links TRBV6-5 to TRBJ2-3; D uncertain. Per germline, CDR1 MNHEY and CDR2 SVGAGI. The CDR3 runs to 12 residues. The germline V and J ends were trimmed by 4 bases and 3 bases, with 5 bases remaining between them.

This clone was counted once. This chain links TRBV18 with TRBJ1-2; 7 bases align to TRBD1. CDR3 length: 15 residues. V trimming: 6 bases; J trimming: 8 bases; junction bases outside the gene matches: 15. Germline values: CDR1 KGHSH, CDR2 LQKENI. DNA for the CDR3: TGTGCCAGCTCGCCGGAGCTACGGGACAGCAAGGGCTACACCTTC. This sequence encodes CASSPELRDSKGYTF.

The chain links TRBV9 to TRBJ2-7; the D gene is possibly TRBD2 (6 bases). The CDR3 runs to 14 residues. V was clipped by 3 bases and J by 0 bases, with 10 bases between them. CDR1 and CDR2 (germline): SGDLS, YYNGEE. CDR3 amino acids: CASSAGDSSYEQYF. DNA for the CDR3: TGTGCCAGCAGCGCGGGGGATAGCTCCTACGAGCAGTACTTC.

The chain is built from TRBV7-2 and TRBJ1-4, with TRBD1 matching over 9 bases. The germline CDR1 and CDR2 sequences are SGHTA and FQGNSA. Unmatched junction bases numbered 9, after V lost 8 bases and J lost 5 bases. The CDR3 contains 15 residues. CDR3 nucleotide sequence: TGTGCCAGCCGACTACAGGGGGCTTTAAATGAAAAACTGTTTTTT. Translating it yields CASRLQGALNEKLFF.

The chain joins TRBV28 to TRBJ2-7; D is unclear. The CDR3 covers 13 residues. V was trimmed by 6 bases and J by 2 bases, leaving 11 bases between them. CDR1 is MDHEN and CDR2 is SYDVKM in the germline V gene. The chain's CDR3 is CASRLPSTYEQYF. The DNA for the CDR3 is TGTGCCAGCAGGCTACCTTCTACCTACGAGCAGTACTTC.

The chain uses TRBV14 and TRBJ2-5; D might be TRBD2 (6 bases). V was cut by 0 bases and J by 6 bases, with 11 bases left in between. The germline V gene has CDR1 SGHDN and CDR2 FVKESK. The CDR3 contains 14 residues. The CDR3 nucleotides are TGTGCCAGCAGCCAAGAGAGCCGGGAGCAGACCCAGTACTTC. Translated: CASSQESREQTQYF.

This chain links TRBV6-1 with TRBJ1-3, with D perhaps TRBD1 (5 bases). The CDR3 consists of 15 residues. The germline V and J ends were trimmed by 4 bases and 2 bases, with 12 bases remaining between them. Germline loops: CDR1 MNHNS, CDR2 SASEGT. CDR3 DNA: TGTGCCAGCAGTGTTTCCAGGGAAACTGGAAACACCATATATTTT. Its translation is CASSVSRETGNTIYF.

V is TRBV5-6 and J is TRBJ2-4; D is possibly TRBD2 (5 bases). CDR1 is SGHDT, CDR2 YYEEEE, per germline. Trimming removed 6 bases at V and 7 bases at J, with 11 bases between. The CDR3 loop spans 12 amino acids. CDR3: CASNLGGNIQYF. CDR3 in DNA: TGTGCCAGCAACCTGGGCGGGAACATTCAGTACTTC.

The chain has TRBV11-2 and TRBJ1-2, with 9 bases that match TRBD1. The CDR3 spans 13 residues. V lost 5 bases to trimming and J lost 8 bases; unmatched junction nucleotides: 6. The germline V gene encodes CDR1 SGHAT and CDR2 FQNNGV. CDR3 bases: TGTGCCAGCAGCGGACAGGGGACGGGGGGCTACACCTTC. This sequence encodes CASSGQGTGGYTF.

The chain carries TRBV21-1 and TRBJ1-5. TRBV21-1 is a known pseudogene. The CDR3 runs 12 residues. In DNA form, the CDR3 reads TGTGCCAGCACAGAGCGGGATCAGCCCCAGCATTTT. Protein: CASTERDQPQHF.

The J gene is TRBJ2-1, the V gene TRBV30, with 10 nucleotides matching TRBD2. The junction had 14 bases not matched to a gene; V was cut back by 6 bases and J by 6 bases. This CDR3 is built from 16 residues. In germline, CDR1 is GTSNPN, CDR2 SVGIG (reference sequence). The CDR3 coding sequence is TGTGCCTGCTTGCCCCTGGGGCTAGCGGGAGTCAATGAGCAGTTCTTC. Protein: CACLPLGLAGVNEQFF.

The chain links TRBV19 to TRBJ1-4, with 9 bases lining up with TRBD1. The CDR3 covers 21 residues. The V and J ends lost 8 bases and 2 bases, in that order; junction bases with no gene match: 24. From germline, CDR1 is LNHDA and CDR2 SQIVND (reference sequence). The CDR3 here is CASEETTVPGQGLATNEKLFF. The CDR3 region has the DNA TGTGCCAGTGAGGAGACAACAGTCCCGGGACAGGGATTGGCGACTAATGAAAAACTGTTTTTT. Looking up the rest from reference TRBV19 and TRBJ1-4 gives the full variable domain: DGGITQSPKYLFRKEGQNVTLSCEQNLNHDAMYWYRQDPGQGLRLIYYSQIVNDFQKGDIAEGYSVSREKKESFPLTVTSAQKNPTAFYLCASEETTVPGQGLATNEKLFFGSGTQLSVL.

V usage is TRBV5-1 and J usage is TRBJ2-1; no clear D. This CDR3 spans 14 amino acids. CDR1 and CDR2 from the germline V gene are SGHRS and YFSETQ. With 4 bases removed from V and 4 bases from J, the gap between germline ends came to 12 bases. The CDR3 protein is CASSLDKAYNEQFF. CDR3 nucleotide sequence: TGCGCCAGCAGCCTAGACAAGGCGTACAATGAGCAGTTCTTC.

DNA for the CDR3: TGTGCCAGCAGTTTATCTGGGGCGAACACTGAAGCTTTCTTT. Translation gives CASSLSGANTEAFF. The rearrangement joins TRBV27 to TRBJ1-1, with D possibly being TRBD1 (5 bases). V was pared by 0 bases and J by 1 base, with 6 bases between. There are 14 residues in the CDR3. Germline V lookup: CDR1 MNHEY, CDR2 SMNVEV (reference sequence).

V usage is TRBV18 and J usage is TRBJ1-4; D call uncertain. V was cut by 3 bases and J by 4 bases, with 3 bases left in between. The CDR3 spans 12 residues. Germline CDR1 KGHSH, CDR2 LQKENI. CDR3 protein: CASSPDNEKLFF. In DNA form, the CDR3 reads TGTGCCAGCTCACCGGATAATGAAAAACTGTTTTTT.

The chain carries TRBV5-1 and TRBJ2-5; 10 nucleotides agree with TRBD2. The ends lost 4 bases at V and 1 base at J; junction bases unmatched: 7. Germline CDR1 and CDR2: SGHRS and YFSETQ. CDR3 size: 16 residues. In nucleotides, the CDR3 is TGCGCCAGCAGCGCCGGGACTAGCGCCTTCCAAGAGACCCAGTACTTC. This sequence encodes CASSAGTSAFQETQYF. Full variable domain (missing parts from reference TRBV5-1 and TRBJ2-5): KAGVTQTPRYLIKTRGQQVTLSCSPISGHRSVSWYQQTPGQGLQFLFEYFSETQRNKGNFPGRFSGRQFSNSRSEMNVSTLELGDSALYLCASSAGTSAFQETQYFGPGTRLLVL.

The chain employs TRBV7-3 and TRBJ2-3; no firm D call. V was pared by 0 bases and J by 5 bases, with 6 bases between. Germline assignment: CDR1 SGHTA and CDR2 FQGTGA. CDR3 length equals 13 residues. The CDR3, as DNA: TGTGCCAGCAGCTTAACGTTTCGAGATACGCAGTATTTT. Protein: CASSLTFRDTQYF.

The rearrangement links TRBV18 to TRBJ2-3; TRBD1 is a possible D gene (5 bases). This CDR3 contains 14 residues. The germline gives CDR1 KGHSH, CDR2 LQKENI. Trimming removed 6 bases from V and 1 base from J, with 11 bases in between. CDR3 nucleotides: TGTGCCAGCTCCTTGACAGTTCGCACAGATACGCAGTATTTT. Translation: CASSLTVRTDTQYF.

With respect to this clone: Other DNA sequences of this sample code for an identical CDR3. The chain is built from TRBV30 and TRBJ1-3, with unresolved D. The CDR3 spans 12 residues. Trimming cost V 0 bases and J 4 bases, with 4 bases left between them. Germline values: CDR1 GTSNPN, CDR2 SVGIG (reference sequence). CDR3 coding DNA: TGTGCCTGGAGTGTGGGGGGAAACACCATATATTTT. This gives the protein CAWSVGGNTIYF.

The chain carries TRBV19 and TRBJ2-6; D possibly corresponds to TRBD2 (6 bases). The germline V gene has CDR1 LNHDA and CDR2 SQIVND (reference sequence). V shed 6 bases and J shed 2 bases, with 8 bases lying between them. This CDR3 is 14 amino acids long. CDR3 region: CASRGTAGANVLTF. The CDR3 DNA reads TGTGCCAGTAGAGGGACTGCTGGGGCCAACGTCCTGACTTTC.

The V gene is TRBV6-6, the J gene TRBJ2-5; D is undetermined. CDR3 length: 12 residues. V was pared by 3 bases and J by 2 bases, with 4 bases between. Germline assignment: CDR1 MNHNY and CDR2 SVGAGI (reference sequence). DNA of the CDR3: TGTGCCAGCAGTTATCGGCAAGAGACCCAGTACTTC. Amino acids: CASSYRQETQYF.

The chain uses TRBV30 and TRBJ1-2; TRBD1 matches 7 bases. Germline lookup yields CDR1 GTSNPN and CDR2 SVGIG (reference sequence). J gave up 7 bases and V 2 bases, and 4 bases lay outside the gene matches. There are 12 residues in the CDR3. In DNA form, the CDR3 reads TGTGCCTGGAGTATAGGGGGCCCTGGCTACACCTTC. Translated: CAWSIGGPGYTF.

Note on this clone: Other DNA variants within this sample encode the same CDR3. This chain joins TRBV7-9 and TRBJ1-4, with D uncertain. Trimming left V 6 bases short and J 7 bases short, with 3 bases between. Germline CDR1 and CDR2: SEHNR and FQNEAQ (reference sequence). The CDR3 consists of 10 residues. The CDR3 here is CASSGEKLFF. The CDR3 DNA is TGTGCCAGCAGTGGTGAAAAACTGTTTTTT.